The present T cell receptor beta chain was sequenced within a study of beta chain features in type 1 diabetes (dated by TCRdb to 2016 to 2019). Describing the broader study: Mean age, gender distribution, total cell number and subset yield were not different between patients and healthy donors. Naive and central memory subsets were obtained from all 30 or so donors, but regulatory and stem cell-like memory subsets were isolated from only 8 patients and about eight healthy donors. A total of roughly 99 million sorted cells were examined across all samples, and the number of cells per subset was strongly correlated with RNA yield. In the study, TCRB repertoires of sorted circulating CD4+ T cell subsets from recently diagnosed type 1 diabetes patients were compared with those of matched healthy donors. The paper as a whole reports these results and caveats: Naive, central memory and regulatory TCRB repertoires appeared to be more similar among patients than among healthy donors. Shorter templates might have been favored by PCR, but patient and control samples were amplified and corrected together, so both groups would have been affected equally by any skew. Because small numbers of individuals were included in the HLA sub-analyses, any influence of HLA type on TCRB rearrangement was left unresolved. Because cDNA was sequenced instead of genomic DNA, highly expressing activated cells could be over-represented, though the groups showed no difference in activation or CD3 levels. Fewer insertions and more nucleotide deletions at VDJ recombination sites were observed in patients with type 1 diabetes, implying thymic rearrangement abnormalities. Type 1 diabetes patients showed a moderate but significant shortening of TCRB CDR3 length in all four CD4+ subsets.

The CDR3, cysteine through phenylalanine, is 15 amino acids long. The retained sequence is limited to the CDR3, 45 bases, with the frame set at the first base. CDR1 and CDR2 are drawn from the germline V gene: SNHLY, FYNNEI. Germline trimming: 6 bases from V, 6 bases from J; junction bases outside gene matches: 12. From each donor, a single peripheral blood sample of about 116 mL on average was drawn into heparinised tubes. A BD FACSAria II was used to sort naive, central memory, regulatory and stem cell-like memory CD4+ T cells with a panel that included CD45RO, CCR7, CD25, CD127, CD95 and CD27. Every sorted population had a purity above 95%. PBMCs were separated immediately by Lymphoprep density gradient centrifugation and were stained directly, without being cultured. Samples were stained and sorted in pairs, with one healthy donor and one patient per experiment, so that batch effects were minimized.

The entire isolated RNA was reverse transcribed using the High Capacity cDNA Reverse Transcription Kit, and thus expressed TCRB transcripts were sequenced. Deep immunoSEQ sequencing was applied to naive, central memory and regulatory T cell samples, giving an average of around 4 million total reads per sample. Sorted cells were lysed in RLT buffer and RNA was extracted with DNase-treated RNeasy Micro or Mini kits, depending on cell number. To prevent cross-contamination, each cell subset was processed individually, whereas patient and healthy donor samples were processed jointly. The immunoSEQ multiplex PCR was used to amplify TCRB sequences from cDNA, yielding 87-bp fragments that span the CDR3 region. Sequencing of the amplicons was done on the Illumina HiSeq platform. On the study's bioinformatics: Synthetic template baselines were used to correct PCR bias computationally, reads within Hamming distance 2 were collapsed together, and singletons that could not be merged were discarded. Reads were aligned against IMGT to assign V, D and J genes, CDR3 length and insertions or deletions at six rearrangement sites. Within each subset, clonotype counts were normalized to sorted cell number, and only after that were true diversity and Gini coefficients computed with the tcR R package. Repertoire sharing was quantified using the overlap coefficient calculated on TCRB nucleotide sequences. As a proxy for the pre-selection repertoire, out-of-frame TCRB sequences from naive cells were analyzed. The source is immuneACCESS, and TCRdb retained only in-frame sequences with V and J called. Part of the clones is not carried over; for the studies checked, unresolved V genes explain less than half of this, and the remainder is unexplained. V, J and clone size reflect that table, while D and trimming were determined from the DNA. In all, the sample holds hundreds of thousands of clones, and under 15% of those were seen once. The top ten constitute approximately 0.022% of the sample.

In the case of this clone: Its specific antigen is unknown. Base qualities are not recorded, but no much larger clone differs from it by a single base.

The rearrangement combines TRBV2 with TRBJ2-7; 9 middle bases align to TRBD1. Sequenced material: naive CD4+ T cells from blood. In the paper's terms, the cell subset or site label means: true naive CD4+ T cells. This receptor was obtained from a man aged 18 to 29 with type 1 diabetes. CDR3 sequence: CASRSAGTGSGEQYF. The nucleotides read TGTGCCAGCAGATCAGCCGGGACAGGGTCTGGCGAGCAGTACTTC.